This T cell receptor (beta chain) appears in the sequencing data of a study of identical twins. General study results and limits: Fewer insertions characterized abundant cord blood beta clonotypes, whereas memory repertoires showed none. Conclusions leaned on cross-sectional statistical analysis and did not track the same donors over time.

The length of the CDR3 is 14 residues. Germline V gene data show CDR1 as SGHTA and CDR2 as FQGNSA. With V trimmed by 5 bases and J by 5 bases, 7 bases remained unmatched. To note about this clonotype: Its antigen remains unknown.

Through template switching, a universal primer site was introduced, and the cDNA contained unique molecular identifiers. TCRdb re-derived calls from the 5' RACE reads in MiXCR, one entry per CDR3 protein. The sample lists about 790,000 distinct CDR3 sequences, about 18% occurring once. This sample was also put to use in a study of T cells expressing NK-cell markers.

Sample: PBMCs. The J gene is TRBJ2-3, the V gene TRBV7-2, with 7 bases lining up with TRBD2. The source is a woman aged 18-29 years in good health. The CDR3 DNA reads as TGTGCCAGCAGCGGAGACTCGGGGGGAGATACGCAGTATTTT. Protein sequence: CASSGDSGGDTQYF.